This record concerns one TCR beta chain sequence. Its target is unknown. This CDR3 is built from 17 residues. V was clipped by 0 bases and J by 0 bases; unmatched bases: 7. Germline assignment: CDR1 MDHEN and CDR2 SYDVKM. Healthy HIV-negative adults without recent acute infections or vaccinations served as donors. The data were taken from a study of shared clonotypes between healthy human individuals. Study information: Donors, aged 18 to 49, were a couple of women and three men. General observations from the study: Among donors, sharing of clonotypes was expected to be affected by sequencing depth.

At the deep level, the assay was run. TCRdb's table, derived via immunoSEQ multiplex PCR, lists solely in-frame clones and lacks some. There are roughly 2.2 million clones in the sample; over 90% occur only once, and 0.39% lies in the top ten. The sample consisted of naive CD4+ T cells from PBMCs. Subset reported: CD45RA+ positively selected. This receptor was taken from a man aged 18 to 29 in good health. Some clones in this sample may be carry-over from other donors' samples. The genes are TRBV28 and TRBJ1-2; 7 nucleotides line up with TRBD1. The CDR3 loop is CASSLWGGQLANYGYTF. For the CDR3, the DNA is TGTGCCAGCAGTTTATGGGGGGGACAGTTAGCTAACTATGGCTACACCTTC.